Presented here are 18 T cell receptor beta chains from one specimen sequenced in a study of technical replicates of blood from several donors. Sequencing used immunoSEQ multiplex PCR; TCRdb keeps in-frame clones, though not all of them. Of approximately 93,000 clones in the sample, 90% to 95% were seen once. Sequenced sample: T cells isolated from PBMCs. The receptors come from a human donor in good health.

The sample holds a few counts of this clone. The J gene is TRBJ1-5, the V gene TRBV18, with D uncertain. V lost 0 bases to trimming and J lost 6 bases, with 18 bases between them. Germline V gives CDR1 KGHSH, CDR2 LQKENI. The CDR3 spans 17 residues. This CDR3 is CASSPPVGSGRGQPQHF. CDR3 DNA: TGTGCCAGCTCACCACCGGTCGGGTCGGGGAGAGGTCAGCCCCAGCATTTT.

The CDR3 protein is CASRQGSTLYGYTF. CDR3 nucleotide sequence: TGTGCCAGCCGGCAGGGCAGCACCCTCTATGGCTACACCTTC. This chain connects TRBV6-1 to TRBJ1-2, with D perhaps TRBD1 (5 bases). Per the germline V gene, CDR1 is MNHNS and CDR2 is SASEGT. The CDR3 totals 14 residues. The ends were cut back, 8 bases at V and 4 bases at J, with 17 bases in the middle.

V usage is TRBV10-1 and J usage is TRBJ2-7, with TRBD1 as a possible D gene (6 bases). With 6 bases removed from V and 3 bases from J, the gap between germline ends came to 15 bases. CDR1 WNHNN and CDR2 SYGVQD come from the germline V gene (reference sequence). This CDR3 region has 14 residues. The CDR3 is CASSQDSINYEQYF. DNA for the CDR3: TGCGCCAGCAGCCAGGACAGTATCAACTACGAGCAGTACTTC.

The rearrangement joins TRBV7-9 to TRBJ2-1; 12 nucleotides agree with TRBD2. The ends lost 3 bases at V and 0 bases at J; junction bases unmatched: 3. The CDR3 length is 17 residues. Germline V gene lookup returns CDR1 SEHNR and CDR2 FQNEAQ (reference sequence). CDR3 region: CASSFGLAGYSYNEQFF. The CDR3 DNA is TGTGCCAGCAGCTTTGGACTAGCGGGATACTCCTACAATGAGCAGTTCTTC.

This sequence joins TRBV27 and TRBJ1-2, with a tentative D call TRBD1 (5 bases). The germline CDR1 and CDR2 sequences are MNHEY and SMNVEV (reference sequence). The ends were cut back, 8 bases at V and 8 bases at J, with 18 bases in the middle. This CDR3 is built from 13 residues. This CDR3 is CASGPGQGSGYTF. The CDR3 DNA is TGTGCCAGCGGCCCAGGACAAGGCTCCGGCTACACCTTC.

The J gene is TRBJ2-1, the V gene TRBV11-2; D ambiguous. Germline V gene data show CDR1 as SGHAT and CDR2 as FQNNGV. The CDR3 has 12 amino acids. Between the trimmed V and J ends, which lost 2 bases and 5 bases, there was a span of 4 bases. CDR3: CASSLPNNEQFF. The CDR3 coding sequence is TGTGCCAGCAGCTTACCCAACAATGAGCAGTTCTTC.

This clone has just one count. CDR3 sequence (DNA): TGTGCCAGCAGTTCCCCCGCGGTCGGGGAGCTGTTTTTT. Its translation is CASSSPAVGELFF. V usage is TRBV6-6 and J usage is TRBJ2-2; unclear D gene. V was cut by 4 bases and J by 7 bases, with 10 bases left in between. This CDR3 is built from 13 residues. The germline CDR1 and CDR2 sequences are MNHNY and SVGAGI (reference sequence).

The chain employs TRBV11-2 and TRBJ1-6; 9 bases map to TRBD1. CDR3 length equals 15 residues. V lost 4 bases and J lost 6; bases outside the gene matches: 4. CDR1 SGHAT and CDR2 FQNNGV come from the germline V gene. CDR3 in amino acids: CASSSRTGANSPLHF. The CDR3 DNA follows: TGTGCCAGCAGCTCCAGGACAGGGGCTAATTCACCCCTCCACTTT.

V gene TRBV28 combines with J gene TRBJ2-7, with 7 bases aligning to TRBD2. Unmatched junction bases numbered 10, after V lost 6 bases and J lost 5 bases. In germline, CDR1 is MDHEN, CDR2 SYDVKM. The CDR3 loop spans 14 amino acids. The CDR3 sequence: CASSNPGLNNEQYF. The DNA for the CDR3 is TGTGCCAGCAGCAATCCGGGACTAAACAACGAGCAGTACTTC. The variable domain in full, with the rest retrieved from reference TRBV28 and TRBJ2-7, is DVKVTQSSRYLVKRTGEKVFLECVQDMDHENMFWYRQDPGLGLRLIYFSYDVKMKEKGDIPEGYSVSREKKERFSLILESASTNQTSMYLCASSNPGLNNEQYFGPGTRLTVT.

The chain has TRBV6-5 and TRBJ1-2; 7 bases are shared with TRBD1. CDR1 MNHEY and CDR2 SVGAGI come from the germline V gene. V lost 4 bases and J lost 0; bases outside the gene matches: 5. This CDR3 spans 15 amino acids. CDR3 loop: CASSLRGRANYGYTF. In DNA, the CDR3 is TGTGCCAGCAGTTTAAGGGGGCGGGCTAACTATGGCTACACCTTC.

J is TRBJ1-6 and V is TRBV2, with D tentatively TRBD1 (5 bases). The germline V and J ends were trimmed by 8 bases and 6 bases, with 17 bases remaining between them. The germline V gene encodes CDR1 SNHLY and CDR2 FYNNEI. CDR3 length: 15 amino acids. For the CDR3, the DNA is TGTGCCAGCCTCTCACGGGGGGATATTAATTCACCCCTCCACTTT. Protein: CASLSRGDINSPLHF.

The chain uses TRBV6-5 and TRBJ2-1, with D unresolved. The V end lost 0 bases, the J end lost 6 bases, and 12 bases lay between the germline ends. CDR3 size: 15 residues. The V gene's germline CDR1 is MNHEY and CDR2 SVGAGI. CDR3 nucleotides: TGTGCCAGCAGTTACTCTCTCGCTAACCGCAATGAGCAGTTCTTC. This encodes CASSYSLANRNEQFF.

This chain uses TRBV12-5 with TRBJ2-5; the match to TRBD2 covers 9 bases. CDR1 is LGHNT, CDR2 FRNRAP, per germline. Trimming cost V 1 base and J 2 bases; bases outside gene matches: 2. The CDR3 sequence is 15 residues long. The CDR3 spells CASGLGLAVQETQYF. CDR3 DNA sequence: TGTGCTAGTGGTTTGGGACTAGCGGTTCAAGAGACCCAGTACTTC. Full variable domain (remainder filled in from reference TRBV12-5 and TRBJ2-5): DARVTQTPRHKVTEMGQEVTMRCQPILGHNTVFWYRQTMMQGLELLAYFRNRAPLDDSGMPKDRFSAEMPDATLATLKIQPSEPRDSAVYFCASGLGLAVQETQYFGPGTRLLVL.

The V gene is TRBV5-4, the J gene TRBJ1-2; tentatively, D is TRBD1 (5 bases). The CDR3 extends over 15 amino acids. Per the germline V gene, CDR1 is SGHNT and CDR2 is YYREEE (reference sequence). Trimming pared 2 bases from V and 8 bases from J, leaving 19 bases between. CDR3 loop: CASSFFAAKRGGYTF. CDR3 coding DNA: TGTGCCAGCAGCTTTTTCGCGGCCAAAAGGGGAGGCTACACCTTC.

In its sample, this clone was seen once. The V and J genes are TRBV19 and TRBJ2-6; tentatively, D is TRBD1 (6 bases). In germline, CDR1 is LNHDA, CDR2 SQIVND (reference sequence). The CDR3 has 14 residues. Trimming pared 9 bases from V and 2 bases from J, leaving 11 bases between. CDR3 in DNA: TGTGCCAGCATCCACAGGGCTGGGGCCAACGTCCTGACTTTC. Its protein is CASIHRAGANVLTF.

The chain couples TRBV7-9 to TRBJ2-1, with TRBD1 identical over 8 bases. CDR3 length: 14 amino acids. V was clipped by 5 bases and J by 10 bases; unmatched bases: 10. CDR1 SEHNR and CDR2 FQNEAQ come from the germline V gene (reference sequence). CDR3 nucleotides: TGTGCCAGCAGCCGGAGGACAGGGATGAAGGAGCAGTTCTTC. Protein sequence: CASSRRTGMKEQFF.

This clone occurred once. This sequence joins TRBV5-1 and TRBJ2-3, with 9 bases fitting TRBD2. V trimming: 2 bases; J trimming: 3 bases; junction bases outside the gene matches: 4. CDR1 and CDR2 (germline): SGHRS, YFSETQ. The CDR3 contains 15 residues. The CDR3 region is CASSLGGRGTDTQYF. Written as DNA, the CDR3 is TGCGCCAGCAGCTTAGGCGGGAGGGGTACAGATACGCAGTATTTT.

This clone has only one observation. V is TRBV5-4 and J is TRBJ2-7; 10 bases align to TRBD1. The length of the CDR3 is 17 residues. With 3 bases clipped from V and 3 bases from J, the junction kept 12 bases outside the gene matches. Germline CDR1 is SGHNT and CDR2 is YYREEE (reference sequence). CDR3 nucleotides: TGTGCCAGCAGCTCGATCACTTTCGGGACAGGGGTCTACGAGCAGTACTTC. Translating gives CASSSITFGTGVYEQYF.